This is a list of T cell receptor beta chains from one sample in a study of tumor-infiltrating lymphocytes in oesophageal squamous cell carcinoma. TCRdb analysed the PCR reads with MiXCR anew, one entry per CDR3 protein. Among about 16,000 distinct CDR3 sequences, 45% to 50% were seen once, and the ten largest hold about 20%. Specimen: esophageal tumor tissue. These receptors all stem from a male donor with esophageal squamous cell carcinoma. CDR3s include the opening cysteine and the closing phenylalanine or tryptophan. Fields, in order: J gene, V gene, clone size, CDR3 protein. Clone size is stated in some rows and not others, as once, few, many or a class when expanded.

j_gene: TRBJ1-6; v_gene: TRBV7-2; abundance: few; CDR3aa: CASSFEGNSPLHF
j_gene: -; v_gene: TRBV6-1; abundance: -; CDR3aa: CASRPFGTGDYEQYF
j_gene: TRBJ2-3; v_gene: TRBV7-8; abundance: few; CDR3aa: CASSTPGTGGLDTQYF
j_gene: TRBJ2-1; v_gene: TRBV28; abundance: -; CDR3aa: CASSSLSRGGYNEQFF
j_gene: TRBJ2-2; v_gene: TRBV6-1; abundance: -; CDR3aa: CASSEGAGELFF
j_gene: TRBJ2-6; v_gene: TRBV25-1; abundance: -; CDR3aa: CASSDGQGGSGANVLTF
j_gene: TRBJ1-2; v_gene: TRBV28; abundance: many; CDR3aa: CASYDRGHGYTF
j_gene: -; v_gene: TRBV7-2; abundance: few; CDR3aa: CASSPSAGAINEQFF
j_gene: TRBJ2-1; v_gene: TRBV11-2; abundance: medium-sized; CDR3aa: CASSLMGNEQFF
j_gene: TRBJ1-2; v_gene: TRBV4-2; abundance: -; CDR3aa: CASNPRQGDGYTF
j_gene: TRBJ2-3; v_gene: TRBV7-2; abundance: -; CDR3aa: CASSSDEIGQYF
j_gene: TRBJ2-1; v_gene: TRBV5-1; abundance: many; CDR3aa: CASSPTPAGTSDYNEQFF
j_gene: -; v_gene: TRBV7-2; abundance: -; CDR3aa: CASSDPTSGGLTIYEQYF
j_gene: TRBJ2-1; v_gene: TRBV12-3/TRBV12-4; abundance: -; CDR3aa: CASTVSSYNEQFF
j_gene: TRBJ2-5; v_gene: TRBV11-2; abundance: -; CDR3aa: CASSSGRIKETQYF
j_gene: -; v_gene: TRBV7-2; abundance: few; CDR3aa: CASSLGGRGSYNEQFF
j_gene: -; v_gene: TRBV7-3; abundance: few; CDR3aa: CASSLGPHEGEARWNEQFF
j_gene: TRBJ2-3; v_gene: TRBV7-2; abundance: -; CDR3aa: CASSPSRTDTQYF
j_gene: TRBJ2-5; v_gene: TRBV6-6; abundance: -; CDR3aa: CASSQPGQGAAYF
j_gene: TRBJ2-1; v_gene: TRBV27; abundance: many; CDR3aa: CASSPGPGGEQFF
j_gene: TRBJ2-3; v_gene: TRBV27; abundance: -; CDR3aa: CASSLTPGTSTDTQYF
j_gene: TRBJ2-7; v_gene: TRBV29-1; abundance: -; CDR3aa: CSVTGFSYEQYF
j_gene: TRBJ2-5; v_gene: TRBV20-1; abundance: many; CDR3aa: CSARDWVEETQYF
j_gene: -; v_gene: TRBV11-2; abundance: -; CDR3aa: CASGAGGQETQYF
j_gene: TRBJ1-2; v_gene: TRBV6-6; abundance: -; CDR3aa: CASSYSLSVGARYGYTF
j_gene: -; v_gene: TRBV7-3; abundance: -; CDR3aa: CASSLRPSGGPNNEQFF
j_gene: TRBJ2-7; v_gene: TRBV28; abundance: -; CDR3aa: CASSARGRLYF